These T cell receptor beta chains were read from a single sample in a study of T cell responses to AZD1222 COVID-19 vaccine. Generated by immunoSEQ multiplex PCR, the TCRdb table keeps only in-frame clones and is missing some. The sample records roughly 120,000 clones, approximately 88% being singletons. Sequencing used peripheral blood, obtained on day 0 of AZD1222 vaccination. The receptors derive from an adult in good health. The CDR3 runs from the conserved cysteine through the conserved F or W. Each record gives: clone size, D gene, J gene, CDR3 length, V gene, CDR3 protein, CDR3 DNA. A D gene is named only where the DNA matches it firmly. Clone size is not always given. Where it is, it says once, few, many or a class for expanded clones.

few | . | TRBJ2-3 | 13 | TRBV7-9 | CASSLGQADTQYF | TGTGCCAGCAGCTTAGGGCAGGCAGATACGCAGTATTTT
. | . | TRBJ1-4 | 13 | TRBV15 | CATSRGSGEKLFF | TGTGCCACCAGCAGAGGGAGCGGTGAAAAACTGTTTTTT
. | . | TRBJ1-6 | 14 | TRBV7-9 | CASSLYSGVPTLHF | TGTGCCAGCAGCTTATATTCAGGTGTACCCACCCTCCACTTT
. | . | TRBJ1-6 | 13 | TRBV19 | CASSAGPDSPLHF | TGTGCCAGTAGTGCCGGGCCGGATTCACCCCTCCACTTT
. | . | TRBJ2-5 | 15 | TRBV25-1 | CASSEGGRSRETQYF | TGTGCCAGCAGTGAAGGCGGCCGAAGCAGGGAGACCCAGTACTTC
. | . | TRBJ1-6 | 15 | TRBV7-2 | CASSSGLGDNSPLHF | TGTGCCAGCAGCTCGGGTTTGGGAGATAATTCACCCCTCCACTTT
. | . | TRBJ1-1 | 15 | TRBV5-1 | CASSGGLTESTEAFF | TGCGCCAGCAGCGGGGGACTCACTGAGAGCACTGAAGCTTTCTTT
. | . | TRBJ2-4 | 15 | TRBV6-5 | CASSYLDGAKNIQYF | TGTGCCAGCAGTTACCTGGACGGGGCCAAAAACATTCAGTACTTC
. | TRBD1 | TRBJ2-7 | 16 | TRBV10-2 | CASRQTGGISPYEQYF | TGCGCCAGCAGGCAAACAGGGGGAATTTCTCCCTACGAGCAGTACTTC
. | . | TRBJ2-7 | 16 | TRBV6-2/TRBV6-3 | CASSYSLGGSSYEQYF | TGTGCCAGCAGTTACTCTTTGGGGGGTTCGAGCTACGAGCAGTACTTC
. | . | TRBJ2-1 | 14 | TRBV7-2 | CASTGDTTYNEQFF | TGTGCCAGCACCGGGGACACCACCTACAATGAGCAGTTCTTC
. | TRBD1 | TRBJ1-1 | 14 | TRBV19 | CASSRDRLNTEAFF | TGTGCCAGTAGTAGGGACAGATTGAACACTGAAGCTTTCTTT
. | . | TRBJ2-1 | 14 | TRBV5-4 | CASEGPSSYNEQFF | TGTGCCAGCGAGGGGCCGAGCTCCTACAATGAGCAGTTCTTC
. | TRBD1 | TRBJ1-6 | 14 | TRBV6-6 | CASSYGQGHSPLHF | TGTGCCAGCAGCTACGGACAGGGCCATTCACCCCTCCACTTT
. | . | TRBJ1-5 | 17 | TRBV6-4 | CASSDPDSPDSNQPQHF | TGTGCCAGCAGTGACCCGGACAGTCCGGATAGCAATCAGCCCCAGCATTTT
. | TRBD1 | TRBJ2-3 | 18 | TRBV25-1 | CASSHTKDRASSTDTQYF | TGTGCCAGCAGCCATACGAAAGACAGGGCCTCTAGCACAGATACGCAGTATTTT
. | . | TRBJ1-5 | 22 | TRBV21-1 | CASSKLGIGTLKLSYSNQPQHF | TGTGCCAGCAGCAAATTAGGGATCGGGACACTCAAACTATCCTATAGCAATCAGCCCCAGCATTTT
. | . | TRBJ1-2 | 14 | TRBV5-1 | CASSLDGTEYGYTF | TGCGCCAGCAGCTTGGATGGGACGGAGTATGGCTACACCTTC
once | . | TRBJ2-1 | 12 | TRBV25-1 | CASGGTVNEQFF | TGTGCCAGCGGCGGGACAGTCAATGAGCAGTTCTTC
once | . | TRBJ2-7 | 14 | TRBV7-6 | CASSLAGGGYEQYF | TGTGCCAGCAGCTTAGCAGGGGGGGGCTACGAGCAGTACTTC
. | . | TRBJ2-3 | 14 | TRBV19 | CATSTYRLQDTQYF | TGTGCCACTTCGACATATCGGTTACAAGATACGCAGTATTTT
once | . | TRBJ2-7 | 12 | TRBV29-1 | CSVEGVLGEQYF | TGCAGCGTGGAGGGGGTGCTGGGCGAGCAGTACTTC
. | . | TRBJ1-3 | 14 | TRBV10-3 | CAISGHPSGNTIYF | TGTGCCATCAGTGGACACCCCTCTGGAAACACCATATATTTT
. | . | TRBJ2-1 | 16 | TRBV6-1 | CASSEFGGFSYNEQFF | TGTGCCAGCAGTGAATTCGGCGGGTTCTCCTACAATGAGCAGTTCTTC
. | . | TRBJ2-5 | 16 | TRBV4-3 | CASSQDFRDYQETQYF | TGCGCCAGCAGCCAAGATTTCAGGGACTACCAAGAGACCCAGTACTTC
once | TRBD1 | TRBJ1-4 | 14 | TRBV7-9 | CASSSDRGPEKLFF | TGTGCCAGCAGCTCCGACAGGGGACCAGAAAAACTGTTTTTT
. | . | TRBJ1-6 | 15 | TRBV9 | CASSVDGSYNSPLHF | TGTGCCAGCAGCGTAGACGGATCCTATAATTCACCCCTCCACTTT
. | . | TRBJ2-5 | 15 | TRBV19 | CASSIWPGWGETQYF | TGTGCCAGTAGTATTTGGCCAGGGTGGGGAGAGACCCAGTACTTC
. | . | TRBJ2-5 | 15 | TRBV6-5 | CASSYTRAGEETQYF | TGTGCCAGCAGTTACACTCGGGCAGGGGAAGAGACCCAGTACTTC
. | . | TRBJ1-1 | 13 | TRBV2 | CASSTEQNTEAFF | TGTGCCAGCAGCACAGAACAGAACACTGAAGCTTTCTTT
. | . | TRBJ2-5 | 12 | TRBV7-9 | CASSWIQETQYF | TGTGCCAGCAGCTGGATACAAGAGACCCAGTACTTC
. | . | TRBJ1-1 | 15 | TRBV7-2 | CASREYSQGNTEAFF | TGTGCCAGCAGGGAGTATTCACAGGGGAACACTGAAGCTTTCTTT
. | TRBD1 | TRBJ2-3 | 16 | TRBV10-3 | CAISESDRVDTDTQYF | TGTGCCATCAGTGAGTCGGACAGGGTTGACACAGATACGCAGTATTTT
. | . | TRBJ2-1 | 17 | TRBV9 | CASSVEWPRGSYNEQFF | TGTGCCAGCAGCGTAGAGTGGCCCCGGGGCTCCTACAATGAGCAGTTCTTC
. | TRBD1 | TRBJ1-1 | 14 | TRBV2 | CASSELGQGKWAFF | TGTGCCAGTAGTGAACTGGGACAGGGGAAATGGGCTTTCTTT
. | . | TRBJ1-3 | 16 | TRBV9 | CASSLLSGDYGNTIYF | TGTGCCAGCAGCCTACTTAGTGGGGATTACGGAAACACCATATATTTT
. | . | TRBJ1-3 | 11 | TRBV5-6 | CASSRGWHMTF | TGTGCCAGCAGCCGGGGTTGGCATATGACCTTT
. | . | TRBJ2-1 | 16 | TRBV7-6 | CASSPLTGASYNEQFF | TGTGCCAGCAGCCCCTTGACGGGCGCCTCCTACAATGAGCAGTTCTTC
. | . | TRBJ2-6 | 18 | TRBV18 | CASSPSFRSFSGANVLTF | TGTGCCAGCTCACCGTCTTTCAGGTCGTTCTCTGGGGCCAACGTCCTGACTTTC
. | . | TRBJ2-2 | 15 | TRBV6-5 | CASQSRDRNTGELFF | TGTGCCAGCCAATCCCGGGACCGGAACACCGGGGAGCTGTTTTTT
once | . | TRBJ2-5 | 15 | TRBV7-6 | CASSPSREFGETQYF | TGTGCCAGCAGCCCGAGTCGGGAGTTTGGAGAGACCCAGTACTTC
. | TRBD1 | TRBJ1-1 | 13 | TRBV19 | CASIRSQGGEAFF | TGTGCCAGTATTAGATCCCAGGGGGGTGAAGCTTTCTTT
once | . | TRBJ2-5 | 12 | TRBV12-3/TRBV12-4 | CASTKFPETQYF | TGTGCCAGCACCAAGTTCCCCGAGACCCAGTACTTC
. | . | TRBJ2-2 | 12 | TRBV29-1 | CSAGGFTGELFF | TGCAGCGCCGGGGGTTTCACCGGGGAGCTGTTTTTT
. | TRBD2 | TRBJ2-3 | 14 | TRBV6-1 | CASSESGGADTQYF | TGTGCCAGCAGTGAAAGCGGGGGGGCAGATACGCAGTATTTT
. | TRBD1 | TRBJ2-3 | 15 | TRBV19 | CASSIEGTGADTQYF | TGTGCCAGTAGTATAGAGGGGACAGGGGCAGATACGCAGTATTTT
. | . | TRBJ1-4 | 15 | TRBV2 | CASSEDEGGNEKLFF | TGTGCCAGCAGTGAAGATGAGGGCGGTAATGAAAAACTGTTTTTT
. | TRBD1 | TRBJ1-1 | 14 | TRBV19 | CASSTGTVNTEAFF | TGTGCCAGTAGTACCGGGACAGTGAACACTGAAGCTTTCTTT
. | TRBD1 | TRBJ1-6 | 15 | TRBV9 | CASSAGGQGDSPLHF | TGTGCCAGCAGCGCAGGGGGACAGGGTGATTCACCCCTCCACTTT
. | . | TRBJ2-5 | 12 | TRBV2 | CASSEASETQYF | TGTGCCAGCAGTGAAGCTTCAGAGACCCAGTACTTC
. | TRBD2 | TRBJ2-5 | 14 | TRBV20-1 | CSASNGLAEETQYF | TGCAGTGCTAGTAATGGACTAGCCGAAGAGACCCAGTACTTC
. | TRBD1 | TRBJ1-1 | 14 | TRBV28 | CASSSGQGDTEAFF | TGTGCCAGCAGTTCCGGACAGGGGGACACTGAAGCTTTCTTT
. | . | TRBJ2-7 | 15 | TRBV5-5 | CASSLMSPGLAEQYF | TGTGCCAGCAGCTTGATGTCCCCAGGGCTCGCCGAGCAGTACTTC